The clone carrying this T cell receptor beta chain was detected a few times. Its antigen remains unidentified. The data stem from a study of T-cell memory formation after mild COVID-19. TCRdb reanalysed the 5' RACE reads using MiXCR and keeps one entry per CDR3 protein. The repertoire has 90,000 to 120,000 distinct CDR3 sequences, around an eighth of them found once; the top ten carry roughly 40%. Overall study results and limits: Nothing showed for sure that second-wave clones peaking on day 37 were SARS-CoV-2 specific. Clones that contracted clustered mainly in CM and EM if CD4+ and in EMRA if CD8+.

This CDR3 is built from 12 residues. Germline V gene data show CDR1 as SEHNR and CDR2 as FQNEAQ (reference sequence). V lost 2 bases and J lost 7, with 9 bases in between. The receptor was derived from a man between 18 and 35 years old who had mild COVID-19 (a few samples of this study predate the infection). Cell type and time point are not known. This sequence joins TRBV7-9 and TRBJ2-7; no definite D call. The material sequenced was PBMCs or a T cell subset sorted from them (not recorded which). CDR3 region: CASSLIGYEQYF. CDR3 DNA: TGTGCCAGCAGCTTAATCGGCTATGAGCAGTACTTC.